The sequence of this T cell receptor (beta chain) was determined in a study of siplizumab effects on memory and regulatory T cells. Study-wide results and caveats: Apparently key alloresponse contributors, naive T cells also seemed more diverse than memory cells.

TCRdb's table, derived via immunoSEQ multiplex PCR, lists solely in-frame clones and lacks some. Of 60,000 to 70,000 clones in the sample, around nine tenths are singletons; the top ten hold approximately 1.7%. Germline V gene lookup returns CDR1 MRHNA and CDR2 SNTAGT. The trim removed 2 bases at V and 4 bases at J, leaving 0 bases unmatched. There are 13 residues in the CDR3. This clone was observed a few times. Antigen unknown. The clonotype originates from a human donor in good health. The chain is built from TRBV6-4 and TRBJ2-5; 8 bases agree with TRBD2. Specimen: Tregs sorted from blood. CDR3 coding DNA: TGTGCCAGCAGTGACCGGGAGGGAGAGACCCAGTACTTC. Amino acid sequence: CASSDREGETQYF.